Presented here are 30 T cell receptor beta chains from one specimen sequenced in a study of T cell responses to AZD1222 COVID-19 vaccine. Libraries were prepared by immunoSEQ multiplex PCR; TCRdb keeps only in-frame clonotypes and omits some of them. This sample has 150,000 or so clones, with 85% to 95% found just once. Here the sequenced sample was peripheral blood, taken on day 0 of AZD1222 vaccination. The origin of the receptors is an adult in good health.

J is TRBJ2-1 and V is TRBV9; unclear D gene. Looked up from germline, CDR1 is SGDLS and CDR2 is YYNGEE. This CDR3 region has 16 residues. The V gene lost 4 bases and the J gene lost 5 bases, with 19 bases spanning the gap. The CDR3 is CASSQMISSLNNEQFF. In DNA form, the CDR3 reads TGTGCCAGCAGCCAAATGATATCTTCCTTAAACAATGAGCAGTTCTTC.

The CDR3 DNA reads TGTGCCAGCAGTGAAGCATGGGGGGCGGCTCTTGAAAAACTGTTTTTT. Encoded protein: CASSEAWGAALEKLFF. The chain is built from TRBV2 and TRBJ1-4; tentative D call: TRBD1 (6 bases). The length of the CDR3 is 16 residues. V was clipped by 0 bases and J by 7 bases, with 15 bases between them. The germline V gene encodes CDR1 SNHLY and CDR2 FYNNEI.

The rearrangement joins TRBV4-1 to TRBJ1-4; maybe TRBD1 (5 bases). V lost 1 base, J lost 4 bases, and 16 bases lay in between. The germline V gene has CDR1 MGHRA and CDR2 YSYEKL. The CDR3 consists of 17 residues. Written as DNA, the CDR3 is TGCGCCAGCAGCCAAGTCGTGGGGCGGTGGGATAATGAAAAACTGTTTTTT. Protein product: CASSQVVGRWDNEKLFF.

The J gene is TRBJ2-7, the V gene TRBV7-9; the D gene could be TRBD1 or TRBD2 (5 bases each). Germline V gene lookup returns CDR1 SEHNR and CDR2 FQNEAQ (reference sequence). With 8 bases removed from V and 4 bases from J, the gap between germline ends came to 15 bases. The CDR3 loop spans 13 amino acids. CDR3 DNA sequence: TGTGCCAGCGGTGCCTCGGGGCCTTACGAGCAGTACTTC. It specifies CASGASGPYEQYF.

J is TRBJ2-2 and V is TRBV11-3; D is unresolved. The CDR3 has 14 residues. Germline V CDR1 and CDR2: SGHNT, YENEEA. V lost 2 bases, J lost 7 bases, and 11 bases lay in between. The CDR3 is CASSLSRVGGELFF. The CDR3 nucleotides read TGTGCCAGCAGCTTAAGTCGGGTTGGCGGGGAGCTGTTTTTT. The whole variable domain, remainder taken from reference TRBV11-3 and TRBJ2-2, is EAGVVQSPRYKIIEKKQPVAFWCNPISGHNTLYWYLQNLGQGPELLIRYENEEAVDDSQLPKDRFSAERLKGVDSTLKIQPAELGDSAVYLCASSLSRVGGELFFGEGSRLTVL.

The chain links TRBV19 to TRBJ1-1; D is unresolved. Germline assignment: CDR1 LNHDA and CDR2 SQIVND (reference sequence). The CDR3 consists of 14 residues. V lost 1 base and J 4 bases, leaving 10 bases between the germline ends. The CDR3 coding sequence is TGTGCCAGTAGTATAGGGCAGGAGGGCACTGAAGCTTTCTTT. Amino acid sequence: CASSIGQEGTEAFF.

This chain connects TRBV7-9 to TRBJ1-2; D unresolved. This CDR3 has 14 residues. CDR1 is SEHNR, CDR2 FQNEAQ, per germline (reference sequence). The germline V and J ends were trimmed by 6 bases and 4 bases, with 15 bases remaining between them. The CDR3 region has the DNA TGTGCCAGCAGTAAAGGAGAGGGCACCTATGGCTACACCTTC. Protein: CASSKGEGTYGYTF.

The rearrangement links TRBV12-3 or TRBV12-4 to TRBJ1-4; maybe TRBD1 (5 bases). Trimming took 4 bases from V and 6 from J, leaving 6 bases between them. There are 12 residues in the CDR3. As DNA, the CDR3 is TGTGCCAGCAGTTCGGGGGATGAAAAACTGTTTTTT. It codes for CASSSGDEKLFF.

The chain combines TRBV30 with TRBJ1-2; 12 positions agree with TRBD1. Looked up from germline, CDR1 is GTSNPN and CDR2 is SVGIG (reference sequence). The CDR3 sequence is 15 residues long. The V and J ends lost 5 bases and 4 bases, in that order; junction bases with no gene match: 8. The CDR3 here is CAWVRDRGRGYGYTF. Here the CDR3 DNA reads TGTGCCTGGGTCCGGGACAGGGGGCGAGGCTATGGCTACACCTTC. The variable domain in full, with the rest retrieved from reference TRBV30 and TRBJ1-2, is SQTIHQWPATLVQPVGSPLSLECTVEGTSNPNLYWYRQAAGRGLQLLFYSVGIGQISSEVPQNLSASRPQDRQFILSSKKLLLSDSGFYLCAWVRDRGRGYGYTFGSGTRLTVV.

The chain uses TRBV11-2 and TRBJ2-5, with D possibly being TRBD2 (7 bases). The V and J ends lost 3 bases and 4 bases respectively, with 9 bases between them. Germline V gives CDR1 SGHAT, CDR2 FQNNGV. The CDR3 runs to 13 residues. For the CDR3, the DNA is TGTGCCAGCAGCTTGGCGGGGGCAGAGACCCAGTACTTC. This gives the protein CASSLAGAETQYF.

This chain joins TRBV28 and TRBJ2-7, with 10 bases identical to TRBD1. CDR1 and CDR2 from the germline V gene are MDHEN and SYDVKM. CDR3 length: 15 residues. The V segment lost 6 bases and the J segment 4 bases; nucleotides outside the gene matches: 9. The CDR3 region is CASRGGTGVRYEQYF. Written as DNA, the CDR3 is TGTGCCAGCAGGGGGGGGACAGGGGTAAGATACGAGCAGTACTTC.

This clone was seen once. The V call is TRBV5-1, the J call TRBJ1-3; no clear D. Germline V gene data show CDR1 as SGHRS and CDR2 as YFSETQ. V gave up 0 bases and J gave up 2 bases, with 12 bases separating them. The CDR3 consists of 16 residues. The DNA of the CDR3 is TGCGCCAGCAGCTTGGCCGGGTACCCCGCTGGAAACACCATATATTTT. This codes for CASSLAGYPAGNTIYF.

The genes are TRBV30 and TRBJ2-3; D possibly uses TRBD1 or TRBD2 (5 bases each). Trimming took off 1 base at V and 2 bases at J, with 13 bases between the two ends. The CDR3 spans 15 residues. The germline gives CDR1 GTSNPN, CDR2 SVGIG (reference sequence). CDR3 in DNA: TGTGCCTGGAGTGAAGGGACCGCCTACACAGATACGCAGTATTTT. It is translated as CAWSEGTAYTDTQYF.

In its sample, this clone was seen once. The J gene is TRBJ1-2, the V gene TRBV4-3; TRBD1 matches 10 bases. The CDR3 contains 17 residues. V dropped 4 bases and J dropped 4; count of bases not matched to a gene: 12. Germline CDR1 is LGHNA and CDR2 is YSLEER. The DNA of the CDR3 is TGCGCCAGCAGCCCAGGGACAGGGGACCCTATAGTCTATGGCTACACCTTC. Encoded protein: CASSPGTGDPIVYGYTF.

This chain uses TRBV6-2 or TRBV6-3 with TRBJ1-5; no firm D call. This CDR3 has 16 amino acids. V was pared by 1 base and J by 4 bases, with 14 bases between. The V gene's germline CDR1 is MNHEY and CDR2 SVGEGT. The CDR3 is CASSYLGARINQPQHF. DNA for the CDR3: TGTGCCAGCAGTTACTTGGGTGCTCGAATAAATCAGCCCCAGCATTTT.

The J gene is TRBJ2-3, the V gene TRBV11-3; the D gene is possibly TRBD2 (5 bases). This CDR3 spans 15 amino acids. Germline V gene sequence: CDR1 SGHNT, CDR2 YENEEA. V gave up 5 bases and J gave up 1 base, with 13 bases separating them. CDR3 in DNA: TGTGCCAGCAGCATTGCGCGGGCGCGCACAGATACGCAGTATTTT. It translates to CASSIARARTDTQYF.

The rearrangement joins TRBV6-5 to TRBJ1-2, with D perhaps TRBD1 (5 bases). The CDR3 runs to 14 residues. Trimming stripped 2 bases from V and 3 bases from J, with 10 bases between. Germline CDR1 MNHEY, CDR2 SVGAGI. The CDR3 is CASSYGGADYGYTF. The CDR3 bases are TGTGCCAGCAGTTACGGAGGGGCGGACTATGGCTACACCTTC.

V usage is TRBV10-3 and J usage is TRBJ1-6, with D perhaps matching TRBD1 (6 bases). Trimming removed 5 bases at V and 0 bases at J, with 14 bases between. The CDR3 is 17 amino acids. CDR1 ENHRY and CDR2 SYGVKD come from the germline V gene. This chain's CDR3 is CAISNYREGSYNSPLHF. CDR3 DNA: TGTGCCATCAGTAACTACAGGGAGGGCTCCTATAATTCACCCCTCCACTTT.

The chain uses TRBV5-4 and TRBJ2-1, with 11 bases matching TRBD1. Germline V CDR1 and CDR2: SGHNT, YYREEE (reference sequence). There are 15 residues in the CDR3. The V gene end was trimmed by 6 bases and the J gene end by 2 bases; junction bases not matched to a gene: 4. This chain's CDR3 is CASTSDRGPYNEQFF. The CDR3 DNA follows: TGTGCCAGCACCTCGGACAGGGGGCCCTACAATGAGCAGTTCTTC. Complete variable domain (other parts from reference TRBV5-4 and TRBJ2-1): ETGVTQSPTHLIKTRGQQVTLRCSSQSGHNTVSWYQQALGQGPQFIFQYYREEENGRGNFPPRFSGLQFPNYSSELNVNALELDDSALYLCASTSDRGPYNEQFFGPGTRLTVL.

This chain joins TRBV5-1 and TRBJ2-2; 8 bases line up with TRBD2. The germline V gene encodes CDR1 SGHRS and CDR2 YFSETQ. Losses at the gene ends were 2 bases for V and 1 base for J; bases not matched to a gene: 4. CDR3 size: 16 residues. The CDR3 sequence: CASSFREGGNTGELFF. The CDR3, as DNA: TGCGCCAGCAGCTTCCGGGAGGGTGGGAACACCGGGGAGCTGTTTTTT.

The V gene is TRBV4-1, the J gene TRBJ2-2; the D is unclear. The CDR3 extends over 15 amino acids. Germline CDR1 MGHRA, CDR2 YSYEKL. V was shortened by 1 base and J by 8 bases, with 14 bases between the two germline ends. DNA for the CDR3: TGCGCCAGCAGCCAAGCAACACCTCGATCAGGGGAGCTGTTTTTT. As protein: CASSQATPRSGELFF.

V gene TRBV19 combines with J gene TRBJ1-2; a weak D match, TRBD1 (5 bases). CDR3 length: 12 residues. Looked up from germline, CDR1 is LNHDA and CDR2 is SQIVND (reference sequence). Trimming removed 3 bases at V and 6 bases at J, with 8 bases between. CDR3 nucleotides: TGTGCCAGTAGTATCGGGGCAGATGGCTACACCTTC. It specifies CASSIGADGYTF.

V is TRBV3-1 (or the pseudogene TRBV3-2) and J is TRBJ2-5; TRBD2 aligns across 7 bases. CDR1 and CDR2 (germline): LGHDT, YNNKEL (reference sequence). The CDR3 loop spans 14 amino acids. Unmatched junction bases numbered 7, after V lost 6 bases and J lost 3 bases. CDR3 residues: CASRTLSGEETQYF. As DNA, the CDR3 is TGTGCCAGCAGGACTTTGAGCGGGGAAGAGACCCAGTACTTC.

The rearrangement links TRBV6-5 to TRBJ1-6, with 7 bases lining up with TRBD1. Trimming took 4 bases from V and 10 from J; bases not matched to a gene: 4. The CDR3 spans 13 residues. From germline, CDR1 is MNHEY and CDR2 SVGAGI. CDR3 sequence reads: CASSSGGRSPLHF. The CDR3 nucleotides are TGTGCCAGCAGTTCAGGGGGAAGGTCACCCCTCCACTTT.

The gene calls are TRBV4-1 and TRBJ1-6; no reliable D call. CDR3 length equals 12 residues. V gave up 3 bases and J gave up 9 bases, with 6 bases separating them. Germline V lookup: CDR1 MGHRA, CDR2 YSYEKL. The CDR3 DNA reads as TGCGCCAGCAGCCAGGTCGGTTCACCCCTCCACTTT. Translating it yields CASSQVGSPLHF.

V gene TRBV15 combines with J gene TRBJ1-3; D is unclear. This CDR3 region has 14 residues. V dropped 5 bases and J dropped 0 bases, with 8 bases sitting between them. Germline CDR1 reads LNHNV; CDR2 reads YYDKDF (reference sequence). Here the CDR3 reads CATSLDVSGNTIYF. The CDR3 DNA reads TGTGCCACCAGCCTAGACGTCTCTGGAAACACCATATATTTT.

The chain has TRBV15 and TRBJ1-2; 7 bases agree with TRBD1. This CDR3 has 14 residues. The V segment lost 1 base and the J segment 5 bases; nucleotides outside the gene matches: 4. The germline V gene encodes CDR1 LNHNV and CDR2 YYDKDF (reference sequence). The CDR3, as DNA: TGTGCCACCAGCAGAGGTGACAGGGTTTATGGCTACACCTTC. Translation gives CATSRGDRVYGYTF.

The CDR3 region has the DNA TGTGCCAGCAGGTCGGTCGGGACAGGGGACACTGAAGCTTTCTTT. Amino acid sequence: CASRSVGTGDTEAFF. V gene TRBV13 combines with J gene TRBJ1-1; 10 bases agree with TRBD1. The CDR3 is 15 residues long. The ends lost 6 bases at V and 3 bases at J; junction bases unmatched: 7. The germline V gene encodes CDR1 PRHDT and CDR2 FYEKMQ (reference sequence).

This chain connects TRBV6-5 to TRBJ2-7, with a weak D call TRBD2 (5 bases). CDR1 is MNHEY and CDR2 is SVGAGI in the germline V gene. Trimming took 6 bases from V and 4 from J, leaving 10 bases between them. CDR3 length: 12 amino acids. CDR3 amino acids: CASRAEVYEQYF. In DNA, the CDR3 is TGTGCCAGCAGGGCGGAGGTTTACGAGCAGTACTTC.

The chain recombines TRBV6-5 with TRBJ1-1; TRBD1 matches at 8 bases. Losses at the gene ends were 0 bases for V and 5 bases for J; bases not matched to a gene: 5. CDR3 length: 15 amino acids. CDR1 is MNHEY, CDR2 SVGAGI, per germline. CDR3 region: CASSYSKTGATEAFF. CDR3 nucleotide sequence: TGTGCCAGCAGTTACTCCAAGACAGGGGCTACTGAAGCTTTCTTT.